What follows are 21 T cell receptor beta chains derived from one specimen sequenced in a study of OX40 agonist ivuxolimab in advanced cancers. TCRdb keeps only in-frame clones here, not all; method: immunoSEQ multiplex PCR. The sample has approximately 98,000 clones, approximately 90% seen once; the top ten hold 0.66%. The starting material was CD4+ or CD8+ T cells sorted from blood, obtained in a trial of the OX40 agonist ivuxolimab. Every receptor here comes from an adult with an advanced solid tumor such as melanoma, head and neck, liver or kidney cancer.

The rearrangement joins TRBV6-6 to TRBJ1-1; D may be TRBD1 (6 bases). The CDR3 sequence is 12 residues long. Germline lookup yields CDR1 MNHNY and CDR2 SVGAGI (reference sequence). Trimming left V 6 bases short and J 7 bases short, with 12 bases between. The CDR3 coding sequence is TGTGCCAGCAGGGACAGCGGTTATGAAGCTTTCTTT. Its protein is CASRDSGYEAFF.

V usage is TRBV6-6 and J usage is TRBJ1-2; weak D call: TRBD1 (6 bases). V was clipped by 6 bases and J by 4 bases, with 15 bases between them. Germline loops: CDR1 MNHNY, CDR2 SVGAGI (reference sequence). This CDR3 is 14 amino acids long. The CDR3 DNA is TGTGCCAGCAGAACGCCGGGACAAAGCTATGGCTACACCTTC. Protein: CASRTPGQSYGYTF.

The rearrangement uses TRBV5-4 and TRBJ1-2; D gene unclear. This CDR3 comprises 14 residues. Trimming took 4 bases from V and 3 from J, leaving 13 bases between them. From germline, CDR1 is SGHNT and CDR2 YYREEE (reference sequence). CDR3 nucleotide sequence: TGTGCCAGCAGCAGGAAGGTCGGGGACTATGGCTACACCTTC. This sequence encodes CASSRKVGDYGYTF.

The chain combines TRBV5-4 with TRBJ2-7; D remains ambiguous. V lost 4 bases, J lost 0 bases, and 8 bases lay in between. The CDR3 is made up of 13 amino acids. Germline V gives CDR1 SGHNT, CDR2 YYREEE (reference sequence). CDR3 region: CASSPRSSYEQYF. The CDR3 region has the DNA TGTGCCAGCAGCCCCCGGAGCTCCTACGAGCAGTACTTC.

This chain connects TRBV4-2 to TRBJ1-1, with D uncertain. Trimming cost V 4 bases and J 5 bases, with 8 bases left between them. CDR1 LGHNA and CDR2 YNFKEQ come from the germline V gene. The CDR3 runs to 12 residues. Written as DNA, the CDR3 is TGTGCCAGCAGCCCCGGGCCAACTGAAGCTTTCTTT. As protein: CASSPGPTEAFF.

CDR3 sequence reads: CASSLTSSGGPGELFF. CDR3 coding DNA: TGTGCCAGCAGCTTAACCTCTAGCGGGGGACCCGGGGAGCTGTTTTTT. This chain connects TRBV11-2 to TRBJ2-2; 10 nucleotides match TRBD2. There are 16 residues in the CDR3. CDR1 SGHAT and CDR2 FQNNGV come from the germline V gene. V was pared by 2 bases and J by 6 bases, with 6 bases of the junction left unmatched.

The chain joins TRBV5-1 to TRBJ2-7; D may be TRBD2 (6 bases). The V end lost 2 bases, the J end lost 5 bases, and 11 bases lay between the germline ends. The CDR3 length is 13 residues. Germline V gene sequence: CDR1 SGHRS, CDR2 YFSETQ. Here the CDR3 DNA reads TGCGCCAGCAGCTTATTGGAGGGCGACGAGCAGTACTTC. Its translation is CASSLLEGDEQYF. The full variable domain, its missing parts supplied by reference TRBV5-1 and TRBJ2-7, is KAGVTQTPRYLIKTRGQQVTLSCSPISGHRSVSWYQQTPGQGLQFLFEYFSETQRNKGNFPGRFSGRQFSNSRSEMNVSTLELGDSALYLCASSLLEGDEQYFGPGTRLTVT.

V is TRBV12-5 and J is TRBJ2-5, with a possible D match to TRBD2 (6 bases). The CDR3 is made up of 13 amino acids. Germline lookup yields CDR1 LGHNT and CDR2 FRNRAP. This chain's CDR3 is CARGGDPGGTQYF. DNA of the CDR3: TGTGCGAGAGGAGGGGACCCGGGCGGGACCCAGTACTTC.

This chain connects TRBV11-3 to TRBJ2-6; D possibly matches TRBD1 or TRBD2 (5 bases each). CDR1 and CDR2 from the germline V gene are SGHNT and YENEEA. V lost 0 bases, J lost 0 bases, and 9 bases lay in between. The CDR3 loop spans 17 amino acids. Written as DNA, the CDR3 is TGTGCCAGCAGCTTAGAGGGACGGAGCTCTGGGGCCAACGTCCTGACTTTC. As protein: CASSLEGRSSGANVLTF.

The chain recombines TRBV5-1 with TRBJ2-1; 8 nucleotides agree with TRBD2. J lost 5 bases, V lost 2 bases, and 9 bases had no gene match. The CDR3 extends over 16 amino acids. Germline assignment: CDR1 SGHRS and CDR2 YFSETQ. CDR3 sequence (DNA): TGCGCCAGCAGCTTCAGGAGCGGGGGACTAAACAATGAGCAGTTCTTC. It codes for CASSFRSGGLNNEQFF.

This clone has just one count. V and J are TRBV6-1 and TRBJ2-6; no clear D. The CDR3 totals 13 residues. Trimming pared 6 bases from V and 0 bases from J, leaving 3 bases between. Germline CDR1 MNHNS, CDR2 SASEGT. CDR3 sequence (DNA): TGTGCCAGCAGGCCCTCTGGGGCCAACGTCCTGACTTTC. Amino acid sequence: CASRPSGANVLTF.

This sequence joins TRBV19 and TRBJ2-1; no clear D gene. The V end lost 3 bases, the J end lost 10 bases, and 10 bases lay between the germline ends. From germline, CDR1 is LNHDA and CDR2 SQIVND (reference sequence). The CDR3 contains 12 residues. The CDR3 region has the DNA TGTGCCAGTAGTATTGGACCGACGGAGCAGTTCTTC. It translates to CASSIGPTEQFF.

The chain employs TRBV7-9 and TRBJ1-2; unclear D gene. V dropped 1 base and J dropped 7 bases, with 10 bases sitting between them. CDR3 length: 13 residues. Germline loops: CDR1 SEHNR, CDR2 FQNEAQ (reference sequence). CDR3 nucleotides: TGTGCCAGCAGCTTAGAACGCTGGGTTGGCTACACCTTC. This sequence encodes CASSLERWVGYTF. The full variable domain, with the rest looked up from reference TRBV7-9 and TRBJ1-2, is DTGVSQNPRHKITKRGQNVTFRCDPISEHNRLYWYRQTLGQGPEFLTYFQNEAQLEKSRLLSDRFSAERPKGSFSTLEIQRTEQGDSAMYLCASSLERWVGYTFGSGTRLTVV.

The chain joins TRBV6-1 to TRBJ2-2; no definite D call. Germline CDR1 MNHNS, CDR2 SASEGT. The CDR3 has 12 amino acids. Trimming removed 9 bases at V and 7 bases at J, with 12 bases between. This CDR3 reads CASGIFSGELFF. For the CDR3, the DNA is TGTGCCAGTGGGATATTCAGCGGGGAGCTGTTTTTT.

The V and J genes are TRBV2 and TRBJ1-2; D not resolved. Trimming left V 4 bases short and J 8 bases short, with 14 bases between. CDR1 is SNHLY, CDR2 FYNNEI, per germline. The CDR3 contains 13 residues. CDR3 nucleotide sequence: TGTGCCAGCAGTGTTCTAGGATCTGGCGGCTACACCTTC. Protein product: CASSVLGSGGYTF.

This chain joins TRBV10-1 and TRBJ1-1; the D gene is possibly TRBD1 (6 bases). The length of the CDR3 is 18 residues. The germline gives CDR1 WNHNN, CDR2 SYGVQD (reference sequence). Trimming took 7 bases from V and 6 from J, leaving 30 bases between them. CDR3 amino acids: CASTDFGGGIPFLSEAFF. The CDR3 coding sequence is TGCGCCAGCACCGATTTCGGGGGGGGCATTCCATTCCTATCTGAAGCTTTCTTT.

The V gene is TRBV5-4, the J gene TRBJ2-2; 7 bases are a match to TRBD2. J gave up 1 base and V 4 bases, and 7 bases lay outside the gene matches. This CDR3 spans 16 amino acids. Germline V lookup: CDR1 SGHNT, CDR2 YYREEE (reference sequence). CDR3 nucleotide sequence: TGTGCCAGCAGCCCACCCGGGGGGAGGAACACCGGGGAGCTGTTTTTT. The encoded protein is CASSPPGGRNTGELFF.

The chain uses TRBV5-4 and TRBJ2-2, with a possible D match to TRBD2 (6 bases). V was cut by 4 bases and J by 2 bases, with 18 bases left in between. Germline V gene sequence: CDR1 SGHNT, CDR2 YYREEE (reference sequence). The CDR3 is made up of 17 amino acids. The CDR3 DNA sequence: TGTGCCAGCAGCCCGAAGGGACTTTCTCAAAACACCGGGGAGCTGTTTTTT. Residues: CASSPKGLSQNTGELFF. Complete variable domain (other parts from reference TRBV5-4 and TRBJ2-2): ETGVTQSPTHLIKTRGQQVTLRCSSQSGHNTVSWYQQALGQGPQFIFQYYREEENGRGNFPPRFSGLQFPNYSSELNVNALELDDSALYLCASSPKGLSQNTGELFFGEGSRLTVL.

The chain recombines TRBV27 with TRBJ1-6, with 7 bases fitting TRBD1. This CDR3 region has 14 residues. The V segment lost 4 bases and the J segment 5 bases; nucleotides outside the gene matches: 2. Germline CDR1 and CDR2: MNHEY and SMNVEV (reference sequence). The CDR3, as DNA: TGTGCCAGCAGTTGGGACAGTAATAATTCACCCCTCCACTTT. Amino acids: CASSWDSNNSPLHF.

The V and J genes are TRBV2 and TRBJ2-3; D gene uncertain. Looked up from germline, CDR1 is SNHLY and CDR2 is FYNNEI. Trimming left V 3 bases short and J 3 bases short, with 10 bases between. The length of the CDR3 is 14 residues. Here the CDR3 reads CASSELTPTDTQYF. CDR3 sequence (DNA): TGTGCCAGCAGTGAGTTAACCCCTACAGATACGCAGTATTTT.

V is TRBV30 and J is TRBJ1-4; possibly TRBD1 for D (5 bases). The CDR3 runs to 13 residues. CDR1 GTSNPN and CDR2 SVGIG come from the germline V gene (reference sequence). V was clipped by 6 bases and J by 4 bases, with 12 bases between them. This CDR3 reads CACLWGGNEKLFF. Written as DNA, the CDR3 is TGTGCCTGCCTATGGGGCGGTAATGAAAAACTGTTTTTT.